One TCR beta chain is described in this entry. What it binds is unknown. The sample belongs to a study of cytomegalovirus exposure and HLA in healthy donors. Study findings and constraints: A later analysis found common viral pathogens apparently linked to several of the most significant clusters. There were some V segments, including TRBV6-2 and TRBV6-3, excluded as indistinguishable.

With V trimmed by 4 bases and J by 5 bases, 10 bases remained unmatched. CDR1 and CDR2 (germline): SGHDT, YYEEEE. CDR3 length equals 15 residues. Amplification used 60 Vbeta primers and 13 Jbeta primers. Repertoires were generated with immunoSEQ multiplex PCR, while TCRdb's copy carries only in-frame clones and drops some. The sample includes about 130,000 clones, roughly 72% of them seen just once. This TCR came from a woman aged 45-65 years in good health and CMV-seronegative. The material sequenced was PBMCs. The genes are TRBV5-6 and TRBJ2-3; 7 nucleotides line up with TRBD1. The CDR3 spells CASSLPGQRQDTQYF. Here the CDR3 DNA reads TGTGCCAGCAGCCTTCCGGGACAGAGACAAGATACGCAGTATTTT.